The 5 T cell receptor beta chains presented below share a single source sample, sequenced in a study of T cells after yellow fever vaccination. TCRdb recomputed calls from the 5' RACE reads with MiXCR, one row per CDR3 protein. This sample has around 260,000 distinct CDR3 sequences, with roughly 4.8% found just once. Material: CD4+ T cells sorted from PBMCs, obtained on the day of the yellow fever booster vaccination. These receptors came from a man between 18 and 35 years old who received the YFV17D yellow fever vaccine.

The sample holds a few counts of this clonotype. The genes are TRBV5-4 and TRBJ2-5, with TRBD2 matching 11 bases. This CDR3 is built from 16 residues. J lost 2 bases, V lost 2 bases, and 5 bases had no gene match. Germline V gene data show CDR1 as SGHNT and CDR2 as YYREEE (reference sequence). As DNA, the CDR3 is TGTGCCAGCAGCTTTGACACTAGCGGGGGACAAGAGACCCAGTACTTC. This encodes CASSFDTSGGQETQYF.

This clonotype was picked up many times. The CDR3 sequence is CATRGTNTEAFF. The CDR3 DNA reads as TGTGCCACCAGGGGTACAAACACTGAAGCTTTCTTT. The chain recombines TRBV24-1 with TRBJ1-1, with no clear D. Germline CDR1 and CDR2: KGHDR and SFDVKD. Trimming stripped 7 bases from V and 2 bases from J, with 7 bases between. The CDR3 spans 12 residues.

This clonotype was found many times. The CDR3 sequence: CASISRNTEAFF. DNA of the CDR3: TGTGCCAGCATCAGCAGAAACACTGAAGCTTTCTTT. This chain uses TRBV6-5 with TRBJ1-1; no clear D gene. Trimming left V 7 bases short and J 2 bases short, with 8 bases between. CDR1 and CDR2 from the germline V gene are MNHEY and SVGAGI. There are 12 residues in the CDR3.

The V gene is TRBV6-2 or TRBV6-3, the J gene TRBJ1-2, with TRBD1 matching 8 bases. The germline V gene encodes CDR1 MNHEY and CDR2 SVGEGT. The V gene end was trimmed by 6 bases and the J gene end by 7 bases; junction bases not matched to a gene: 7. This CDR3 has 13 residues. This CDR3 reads CASSQTGESGYTF. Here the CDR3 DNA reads TGTGCCAGCAGCCAGACAGGGGAGAGTGGCTACACCTTC.

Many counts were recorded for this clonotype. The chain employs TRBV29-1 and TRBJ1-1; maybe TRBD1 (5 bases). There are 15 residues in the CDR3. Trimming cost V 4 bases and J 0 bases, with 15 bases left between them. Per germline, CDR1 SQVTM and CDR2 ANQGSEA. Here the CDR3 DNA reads TGCAGCGTTGCACCGGGTTGGGGGATGAACACTGAAGCTTTCTTT. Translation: CSVAPGWGMNTEAFF. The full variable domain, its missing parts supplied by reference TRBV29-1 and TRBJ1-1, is SAVISQKPSRDICQRGTSLTIQCQVDSQVTMMFWYRQQPGQSLTLIATANQGSEATYESGFVIDKFPISRPNLTFSTLTVSNMSPEDSSIYLCSVAPGWGMNTEAFFGQGTRLTVV.